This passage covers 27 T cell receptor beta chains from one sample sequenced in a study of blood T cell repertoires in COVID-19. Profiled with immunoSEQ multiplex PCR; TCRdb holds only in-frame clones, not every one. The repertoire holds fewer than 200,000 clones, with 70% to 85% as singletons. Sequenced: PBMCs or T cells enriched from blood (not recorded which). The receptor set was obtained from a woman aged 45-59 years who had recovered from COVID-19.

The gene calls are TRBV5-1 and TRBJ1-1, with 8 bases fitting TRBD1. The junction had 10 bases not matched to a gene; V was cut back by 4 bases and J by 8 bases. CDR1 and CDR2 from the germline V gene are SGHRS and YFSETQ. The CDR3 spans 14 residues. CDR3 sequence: CASSAPGQAREAFF. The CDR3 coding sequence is TGCGCCAGCAGCGCACCGGGACAGGCTAGGGAAGCTTTCTTT.

The CDR3 spells CASSGQSNTEAFF. The CDR3 nucleotides are TGTGCCAGCAGCGGACAGTCGAACACTGAAGCTTTCTTT. The chain links TRBV6-5 to TRBJ1-1; D is perhaps TRBD1 (6 bases). The germline V gene encodes CDR1 MNHEY and CDR2 SVGAGI. V was pared by 6 bases and J by 1 base, with 9 bases between. The CDR3 is made up of 13 amino acids.

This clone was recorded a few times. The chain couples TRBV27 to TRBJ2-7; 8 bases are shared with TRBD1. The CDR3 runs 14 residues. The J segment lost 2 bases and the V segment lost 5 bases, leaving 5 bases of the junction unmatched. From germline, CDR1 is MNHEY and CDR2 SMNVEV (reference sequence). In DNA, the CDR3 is TGTGCCAGCAGTACCCGGACAGGGACCTACGAGCAGTACTTC. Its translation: CASSTRTGTYEQYF.

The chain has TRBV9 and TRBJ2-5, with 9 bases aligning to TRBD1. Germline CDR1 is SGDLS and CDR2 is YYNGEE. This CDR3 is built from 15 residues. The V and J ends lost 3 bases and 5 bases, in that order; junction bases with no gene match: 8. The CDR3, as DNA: TGTGCCAGCAGCGCAAACAGGGGGCGAGGGGAGACCCAGTACTTC. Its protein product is CASSANRGRGETQYF. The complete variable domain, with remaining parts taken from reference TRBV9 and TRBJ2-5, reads DSGVTQTPKHLITATGQRVTLRCSPRSGDLSVYWYQQSLDQGLQFLIQYYNGEERAKGNILERFSAQQFPDLHSELNLSSLELGDSALYFCASSANRGRGETQYFGPGTRLLVL.

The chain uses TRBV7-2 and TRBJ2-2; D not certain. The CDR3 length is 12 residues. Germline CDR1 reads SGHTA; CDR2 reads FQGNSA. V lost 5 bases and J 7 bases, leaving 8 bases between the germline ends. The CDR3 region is CASSPEIGELFF. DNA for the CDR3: TGTGCCAGCAGCCCCGAGATCGGGGAGCTGTTTTTT.

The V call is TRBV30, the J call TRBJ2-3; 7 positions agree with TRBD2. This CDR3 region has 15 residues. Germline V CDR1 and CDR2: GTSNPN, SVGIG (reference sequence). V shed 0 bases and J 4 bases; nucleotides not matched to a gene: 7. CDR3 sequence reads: CAWSVGGREPDTQYF. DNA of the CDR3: TGTGCCTGGAGTGTAGGTGGGCGGGAGCCAGATACGCAGTATTTT.

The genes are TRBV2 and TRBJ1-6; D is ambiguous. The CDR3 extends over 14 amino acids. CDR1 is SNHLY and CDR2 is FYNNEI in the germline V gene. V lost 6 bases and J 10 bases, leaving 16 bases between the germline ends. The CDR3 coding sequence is TGTGCCAGCAGAGCGGGATTCGAAAAGTCACCCCTCCACTTT. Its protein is CASRAGFEKSPLHF.

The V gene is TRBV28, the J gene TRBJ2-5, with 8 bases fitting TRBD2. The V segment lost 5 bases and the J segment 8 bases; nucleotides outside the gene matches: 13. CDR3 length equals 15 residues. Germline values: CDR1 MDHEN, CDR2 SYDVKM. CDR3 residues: CASSPPAGGAGTQYF. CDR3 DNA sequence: TGTGCCAGCAGTCCGCCCGCGGGGGGCGCAGGTACCCAGTACTTC.

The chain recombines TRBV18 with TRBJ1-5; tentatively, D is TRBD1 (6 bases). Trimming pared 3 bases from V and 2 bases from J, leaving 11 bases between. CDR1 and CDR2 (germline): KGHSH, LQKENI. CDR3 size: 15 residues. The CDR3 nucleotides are TGTGCCAGCTCACCCGTACGGACAGGCAATCAGCCCCAGCATTTT. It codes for CASSPVRTGNQPQHF. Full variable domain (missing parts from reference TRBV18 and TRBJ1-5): NAGVMQNPRHLVRRRGQEARLRCSPMKGHSHVYWYRQLPEEGLKFMVYLQKENIIDESGMPKERFSAEFPKEGPSILRIQQVVRGDSAAYFCASSPVRTGNQPQHFGDGTRLSIL.

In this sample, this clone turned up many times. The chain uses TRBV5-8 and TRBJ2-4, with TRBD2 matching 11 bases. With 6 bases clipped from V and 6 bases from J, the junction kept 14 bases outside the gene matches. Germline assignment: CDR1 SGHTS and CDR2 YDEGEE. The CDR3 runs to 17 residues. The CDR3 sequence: CASNSRRTSGHGNIQYF. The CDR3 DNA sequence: TGTGCCAGCAACTCTCGCCGGACTAGCGGGCATGGAAACATTCAGTACTTC.

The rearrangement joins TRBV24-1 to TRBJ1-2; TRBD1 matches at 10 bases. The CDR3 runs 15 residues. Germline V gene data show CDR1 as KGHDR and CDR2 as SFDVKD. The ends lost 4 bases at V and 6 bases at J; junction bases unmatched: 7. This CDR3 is CATSEPGQGEDGYTF. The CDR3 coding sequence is TGTGCCACCAGTGAACCTGGACAGGGGGAAGATGGCTACACCTTC.

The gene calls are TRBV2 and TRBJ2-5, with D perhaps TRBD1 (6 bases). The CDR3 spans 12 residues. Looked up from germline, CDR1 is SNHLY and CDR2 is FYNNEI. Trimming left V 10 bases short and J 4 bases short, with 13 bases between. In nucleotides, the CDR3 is TGTGCCACCCTCGGACAGCTAGAGACCCAGTACTTC. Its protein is CATLGQLETQYF.

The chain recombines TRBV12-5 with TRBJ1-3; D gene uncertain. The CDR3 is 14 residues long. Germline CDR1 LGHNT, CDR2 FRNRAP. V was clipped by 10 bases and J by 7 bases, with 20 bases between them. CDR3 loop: CATEGSHFSNTIYF. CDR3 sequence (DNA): TGTGCTACGGAGGGAAGTCATTTTTCCAACACCATATATTTT.

CDR3 residues: CASSLPTISYNEQFF. In DNA form, the CDR3 reads TGTGCCAGCAGTTTACCTACCATAAGTTACAATGAGCAGTTCTTC. V usage is TRBV28 and J usage is TRBJ2-1; no firm D call. The germline V gene encodes CDR1 MDHEN and CDR2 SYDVKM. The CDR3 extends over 15 amino acids. V was shortened by 2 bases and J by 4 bases, with 12 bases between the two germline ends.

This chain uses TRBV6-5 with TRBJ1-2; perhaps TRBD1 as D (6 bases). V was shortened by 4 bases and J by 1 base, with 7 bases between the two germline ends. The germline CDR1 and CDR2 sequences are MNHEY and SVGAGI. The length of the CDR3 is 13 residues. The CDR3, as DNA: TGTGCCAGCAGTTGGGGGCTTAACTATGGCTACACCTTC. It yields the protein CASSWGLNYGYTF.

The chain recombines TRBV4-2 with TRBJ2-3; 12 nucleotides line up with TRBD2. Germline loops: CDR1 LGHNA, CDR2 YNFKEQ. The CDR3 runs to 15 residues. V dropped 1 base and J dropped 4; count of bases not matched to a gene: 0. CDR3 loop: CASSQASGRADTQYF. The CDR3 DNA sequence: TGTGCCAGCAGCCAAGCTAGCGGGAGGGCAGATACGCAGTATTTT.

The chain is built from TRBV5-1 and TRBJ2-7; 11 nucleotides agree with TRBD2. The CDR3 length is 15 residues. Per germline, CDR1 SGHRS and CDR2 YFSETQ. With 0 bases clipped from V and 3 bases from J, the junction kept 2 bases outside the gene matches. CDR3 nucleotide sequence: TGCGCCAGCAGCTTGGGACTAGCGGGGCTCTACGAGCAGTACTTC. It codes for CASSLGLAGLYEQYF.

CDR3 region: CASSQRLPGTSGSTDTQYF. CDR3 DNA: TGTGCCAGCAGCCAAAGGCTGCCCGGGACTAGCGGAAGCACAGATACGCAGTATTTT. V is TRBV3-1 (or the pseudogene TRBV3-2) and J is TRBJ2-3, with TRBD2 identical over 11 bases. This CDR3 is 19 amino acids long. The V gene end was trimmed by 2 bases and the J gene end by 0 bases; junction bases not matched to a gene: 10. Germline CDR1 LGHDT, CDR2 YNNKEL (reference sequence).

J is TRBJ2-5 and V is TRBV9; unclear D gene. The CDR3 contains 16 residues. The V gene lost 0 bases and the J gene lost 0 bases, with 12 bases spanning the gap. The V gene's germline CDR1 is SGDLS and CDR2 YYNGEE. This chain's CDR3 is CASSVGLYPYQETQYF. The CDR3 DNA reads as TGTGCCAGCAGCGTAGGTCTCTACCCGTACCAAGAGACCCAGTACTTC.

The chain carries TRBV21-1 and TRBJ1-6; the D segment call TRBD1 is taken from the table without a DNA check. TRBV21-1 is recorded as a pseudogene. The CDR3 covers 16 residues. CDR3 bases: TGTGCCAGCAGCAAAGGTTGGCAGGGAAGAAGATCACCCCTCCACTTT. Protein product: CASSKGWQGRRSPLHF.

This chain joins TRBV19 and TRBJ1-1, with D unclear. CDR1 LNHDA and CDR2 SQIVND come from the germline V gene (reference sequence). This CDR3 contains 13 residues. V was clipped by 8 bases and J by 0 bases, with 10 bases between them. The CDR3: CASARLMNTEAFF. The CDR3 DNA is TGTGCCAGTGCCCGACTGATGAACACTGAAGCTTTCTTT.

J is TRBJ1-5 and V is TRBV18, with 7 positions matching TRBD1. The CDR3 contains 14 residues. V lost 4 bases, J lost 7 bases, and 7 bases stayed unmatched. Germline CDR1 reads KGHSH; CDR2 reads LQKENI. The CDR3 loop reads CASSLMTGPQPQHF. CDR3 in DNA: TGTGCCAGCTCACTTATGACAGGGCCCCAGCCCCAGCATTTT.

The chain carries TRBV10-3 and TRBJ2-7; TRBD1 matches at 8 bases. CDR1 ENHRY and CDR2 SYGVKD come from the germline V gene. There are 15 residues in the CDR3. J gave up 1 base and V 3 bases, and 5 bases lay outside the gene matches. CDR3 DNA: TGTGCCATCAGTGACCCGCGACAGGGGTCCTACGAGCAGTACTTC. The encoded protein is CAISDPRQGSYEQYF.

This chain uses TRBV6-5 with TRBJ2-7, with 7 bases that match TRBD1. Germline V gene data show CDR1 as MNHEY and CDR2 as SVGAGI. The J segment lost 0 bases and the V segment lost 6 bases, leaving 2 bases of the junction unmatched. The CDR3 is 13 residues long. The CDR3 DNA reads TGTGCCAGCAGGGACAGGAGCTCCTACGAGCAGTACTTC. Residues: CASRDRSSYEQYF.

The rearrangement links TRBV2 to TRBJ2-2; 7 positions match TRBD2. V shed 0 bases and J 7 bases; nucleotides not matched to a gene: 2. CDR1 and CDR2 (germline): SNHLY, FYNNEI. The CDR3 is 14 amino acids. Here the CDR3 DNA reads TGTGCCAGCAGTGAAGCTAGGACTAGCGGGGAGCTGTTTTTT. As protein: CASSEARTSGELFF.

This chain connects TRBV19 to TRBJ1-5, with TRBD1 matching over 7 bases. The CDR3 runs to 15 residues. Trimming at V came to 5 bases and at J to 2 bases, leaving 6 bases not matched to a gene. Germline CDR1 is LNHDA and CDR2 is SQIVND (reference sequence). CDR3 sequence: CASSYRQGGNQPQHF. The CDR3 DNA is TGTGCCAGTAGTTATCGACAGGGTGGCAATCAGCCCCAGCATTTT. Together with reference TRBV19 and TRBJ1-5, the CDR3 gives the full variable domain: DGGITQSPKYLFRKEGQNVTLSCEQNLNHDAMYWYRQDPGQGLRLIYYSQIVNDFQKGDIAEGYSVSREKKESFPLTVTSAQKNPTAFYLCASSYRQGGNQPQHFGDGTRLSIL.

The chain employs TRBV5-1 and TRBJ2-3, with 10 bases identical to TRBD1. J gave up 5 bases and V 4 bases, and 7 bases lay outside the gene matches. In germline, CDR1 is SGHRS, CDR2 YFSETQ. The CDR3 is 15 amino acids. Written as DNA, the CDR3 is TGCGCCAGCAGCCGGGGACAGGGGTCTATAGATACGCAGTATTTT. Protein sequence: CASSRGQGSIDTQYF.